Listed below are T cell receptor beta chains from one sample, sequenced in a study of shared clonotypes between healthy human individuals. Sequencing used immunoSEQ multiplex PCR; TCRdb keeps in-frame clones, though not all of them. This table has 600,000 to 800,000 clones, roughly 72% appearing once. The sample consisted of memory CD4+ T cells sorted from blood. The source is a woman in her twenties or thirties in good health. Each CDR3 is given with its conserved first and last residue. A D gene is named only where the DNA matches it firmly. For some rows the clone size is stated as once, few or many, or as a class when expanded; others skip it.

size | J | D | V | DNA | CDR3
. | TRBJ2-1 | . | TRBV28 | TGTGCCAGCAACCGTGGAGGGGGCGGTAGGAATGAGCAGTTCTTC | CASNRGGGGRNEQFF
. | TRBJ2-1 | . | TRBV29-1 | TGCAGCGTTCCGGACCTTAGCAGTTACAATGAGCAGTTCTTC | CSVPDLSSYNEQFF
. | TRBJ1-5 | TRBD1 | TRBV6-1 | TGTGCCAGCAGAAACCGACAGGGGAGGAATCAGCCCCAGCATTTT | CASRNRQGRNQPQHF
. | TRBJ1-2 | . | TRBV6-5 | TGTGCCAGCAGTTACTCGATCTATAGCGGCAACTATGGCTACACCTTC | CASSYSIYSGNYGYTF
. | TRBJ2-1 | . | TRBV5-6 | TGTGCCAGCAGCGAACAGTATGAGCAGTTCTTC | CASSEQYEQFF
. | TRBJ2-7 | TRBD2 | TRBV28 | TGTGCCAGCAACCTGGGACTAGCGGGAGGCTACGAGCAGTACTTC | CASNLGLAGGYEQYF
. | TRBJ1-1 | . | TRBV19 | TGTGCCAGTAGTTCCCATACTGAAGCTTTCTTT | CASSSHTEAFF
. | TRBJ1-5 | . | TRBV7-2 | TGTGCCAGCAGCCCCGGGAGGGAACAGCCCCAGCATTTT | CASSPGREQPQHF
once | TRBJ2-2 | . | TRBV5-1 | TGCGCCAGCAGCTGGGGTAGCGGCCACACCGGGGAGCTGTTTTTT | CASSWGSGHTGELFF
. | TRBJ1-2 | TRBD1 | TRBV28 | TGTGCCGAGGGGGGACAGAGACTCTATGGCTACACCTTC | CAEGGQRLYGYTF
. | TRBJ1-1 | . | TRBV28 | TGTGCCAGCGGTCTGTTGGGATTCCAGGAAACTGAAGCTTTCTTT | CASGLLGFQETEAFF
. | TRBJ2-7 | . | TRBV7-2 | TGTGCCAGCAGCTTAGTGTCCGGGGTCATCTCCTACGAGCAGTACTTC | CASSLVSGVISYEQYF
. | TRBJ1-5 | . | TRBV5-1 | TGCGCCAGCAGCTTGGTTGGGGAGCAGCCCCAGCATTTT | CASSLVGEQPQHF
once | TRBJ1-2 | TRBD1 | TRBV19 | TGTGCCAGTACCCCGGGGACAGGGGAGGCCTATGGCTACACCTTC | CASTPGTGEAYGYTF
. | TRBJ1-1 | TRBD1 | TRBV9 | TGTGCCAGCAGCGACCTCAGGGGGCAGTTGACTGAAGCTTTCTTT | CASSDLRGQLTEAFF
few | TRBJ2-1 | TRBD2 | TRBV4-2 | TGTGCCAGCAGCCAAGAGGGGACTAGCGGGAGTTTCAATGAGCAGTTCTTC | CASSQEGTSGSFNEQFF
few | TRBJ1-6 | . | TRBV11-2 | TGTGCCAGCAGCTTACTGGCGGATTCACCCCTCCACTTT | CASSLLADSPLHF
. | TRBJ1-2 | TRBD1 | TRBV28 | TGTGCCATCCGGGACAGTGTCTCCTATGGCTACACCTTC | CAIRDSVSYGYTF
. | TRBJ2-1 | . | TRBV6-1 | TGTGCCAGCAGTTCTTCCGGGACCTACAATGAGCAGTTCTTC | CASSSSGTYNEQFF
few | TRBJ2-3 | TRBD2 | TRBV5-1 | TGCGCCAGCAGTGCCGGGACTAGCGAAACAGATACGCAGTATTTT | CASSAGTSETDTQYF
. | TRBJ2-2 | . | TRBV18 | TGTGCCAGCTCACCACCGGGGGAGACGACCGGGGAGCTGTTTTTT | CASSPPGETTGELFF
. | TRBJ2-5 | TRBD2 | TRBV14 | TGTGCCAGCAGCCGCGGACTAGCGGGAGCCGGTGAGACCCAGTACTTC | CASSRGLAGAGETQYF
. | TRBJ2-6 | . | TRBV11-2 | TGTGCCAGCAGCTTAGTAGCACACGCTGGGGCCAACGTCCTGACTTTC | CASSLVAHAGANVLTF
. | TRBJ1-4 | . | TRBV5-1 | TGCGCCAGCAGCTTGGCCTTACAGGGTGGTAATGAAAAACTGTTTTTT | CASSLALQGGNEKLFF
few | TRBJ1-2 | . | TRBV11-2 | TGTGCCAGCAGAAAGGACAGCTTGTATGGCTACACCTTC | CASRKDSLYGYTF
. | TRBJ2-5 | TRBD2 | TRBV4-2 | TGTGCCAGCAGCCAAGAGGAGCGGGAGGAAGAGACCCAGTACTTC | CASSQEEREEETQYF
. | TRBJ1-2 | . | TRBV5-6 | TGTGCCAGCAGCTTGGAGCCAATTCACTATGGCTACACCTTC | CASSLEPIHYGYTF
. | TRBJ1-2 | . | TRBV4-2 | TGTGCCAGCAGCCAAAGGCCGGGGGTGGGCTACACCTTC | CASSQRPGVGYTF
. | TRBJ2-1 | . | TRBV5-8 | TGTGCCAGCAGCTCACCGGGACGCTACAATGAGCAGTTCTTC | CASSSPGRYNEQFF
. | TRBJ1-2 | . | TRBV19 | TGTGCCAGTAGTCTGAATGACCCATCCTCGCGGGGCTACACCTTC | CASSLNDPSSRGYTF
few | TRBJ2-7 | . | TRBV6-5 | TGTGCCAGCAGTTACTCGCCTCGGACCCACGAGCAGTACTTC | CASSYSPRTHEQYF
. | TRBJ2-1 | . | TRBV29-1 | TGCAGCGCGGGGCTAGGTGTCAATGAGCAGTTCTTC | CSAGLGVNEQFF
. | TRBJ2-4 | . | TRBV10-1 | TGCGCCAGCAGCCCCGACAGCAAAAACATTCAGTACTTC | CASSPDSKNIQYF
. | TRBJ2-5 | TRBD2 | TRBV5-4 | TGTGCCAGCAGCTCCGGGAGGGCCGTAGAGACCCAGTACTTC | CASSSGRAVETQYF
. | TRBJ1-1 | . | TRBV28 | TGTGCCAGCATGGGTCCATCTGGACCGACGAACACTGAAGCTTTCTTT | CASMGPSGPTNTEAFF
. | TRBJ2-1 | TRBD2 | TRBV7-9 | TGTGCCAGCAGCCGGGAGGGACTAGCGGGAGTTGAGCAGTTCTTC | CASSREGLAGVEQFF
. | TRBJ2-1 | . | TRBV18 | TGTGCCAGCTCAGCTAGGGACCCAGAATACAATGAGCAGTTCTTC | CASSARDPEYNEQFF
. | TRBJ1-2 | TRBD1 | TRBV4-1 | TGCGCCAGCAGCCAAGAACCGGGACAGGGGGCTTTGCTTTATGGCTACACCTTC | CASSQEPGQGALLYGYTF
. | TRBJ2-3 | . | TRBV11-1 | TGTGCCAGCAGCTTACCATCTACAGATACGCAGTATTTT | CASSLPSTDTQYF
. | TRBJ2-7 | TRBD2 | TRBV28 | TGTGCCAGCAGTTTAACTAGCGGGAACGAGCAGTACTTC | CASSLTSGNEQYF
. | TRBJ2-1 | TRBD2 | TRBV18 | TGTGCCAGCTCACCAAGAAGCGGGAGGGCCTACAATGAGCAGTTCTTC | CASSPRSGRAYNEQFF
. | TRBJ1-5 | TRBD1 | TRBV19 | TGTGCCAGTAGTATGACTTTGACCGGGACAGGTGTAAATCAGCCCCAGCATTTT | CASSMTLTGTGVNQPQHF
. | TRBJ2-3 | . | TRBV2 | TGTGCCAGCAGGGGGACCGCGTCGCAGTATTTT | CASRGTASQYF
. | TRBJ1-2 | . | TRBV2 | TGTGCCAGCATCGTGTTAGGGATTCATGGCTACACCTTC | CASIVLGIHGYTF
. | TRBJ1-5 | . | TRBV28 | TGTGCCAGCAGACCCGGGACTGATTATCAGCCCCAGCATTTT | CASRPGTDYQPQHF
. | TRBJ2-1 | . | TRBV5-4 | TGTGCCAGCAGCTCTCTACGGGACTCCCAAGGAGAGCAGTTCTTC | CASSSLRDSQGEQFF
. | TRBJ1-1 | . | TRBV28 | TGTGCCAGCAGTCTACACCGTTCGGGAGGGGGAAGGGCTTTCTTT | CASSLHRSGGGRAFF
. | TRBJ1-2 | . | TRBV7-5 | TGTGTCAGAAGATCATCGCCTACAGACAGGGGCAACTATGGCTACACCTTC | CVRRSSPTDRGNYGYTF
few | TRBJ1-5 | TRBD1 | TRBV27 | TGTGCCAGCAGTTTATCCCCCTCAGGGACAGGGGTCCAGCCCCAGCATTTT | CASSLSPSGTGVQPQHF
. | TRBJ2-7 | . | TRBV10-2 | TGCGCCAGCAGTGAGGTCAAAAGGTCCGGGCAGTACTTC | CASSEVKRSGQYF
. | TRBJ1-4 | . | TRBV25-1 | TGTGCCAGCAGTGGAAACAGGCCTACTCCTGAAAAACTGTTTTTT | CASSGNRPTPEKLFF
. | TRBJ1-4 | . | TRBV5-1 | TGCGCCAGCAGCTTGGCCGGGGCGGGGGAGAGTTATGAAAAACTGTTTTTT | CASSLAGAGESYEKLFF
few | TRBJ1-5 | TRBD1 | TRBV19 | TGTGCCAGCAAGGACAGGGTAAGCAATCAGCCCCAGCATTTT | CASKDRVSNQPQHF
. | TRBJ1-2 | . | TRBV7-5 | TGTGTCAGAAGCTTCTGGTGGAAGGGTGCTCATGGCTACACCTTC | CVRSFWWKGAHGYTF